The source of this TCR beta chain is a study of cytomegalovirus exposure and HLA in healthy donors. The PCR used 60 Vbeta and 13 Jbeta primers. Data came from immunoSEQ multiplex PCR; TCRdb stores just in-frame clones and leaves some out. Here the sample spans about 170,000 clones, 80% being singletons. Germline CDR1 is LNHNV and CDR2 is YYDKDF (reference sequence). The CDR3 length is 15 residues. V was clipped by 0 bases and J by 10 bases, with 18 bases between them. The sequenced sample was PBMCs. This clonotype originated in a woman aged 45-59 years in good health and CMV-seropositive. The V call is TRBV15, the J call TRBJ1-1; D is unclear. Here the CDR3 DNA reads TGTGCCACCAGCAGAGATTTTAAAACAGCTCTTCGAGCTTTCTTT. Residues: CATSRDFKTALRAFF.